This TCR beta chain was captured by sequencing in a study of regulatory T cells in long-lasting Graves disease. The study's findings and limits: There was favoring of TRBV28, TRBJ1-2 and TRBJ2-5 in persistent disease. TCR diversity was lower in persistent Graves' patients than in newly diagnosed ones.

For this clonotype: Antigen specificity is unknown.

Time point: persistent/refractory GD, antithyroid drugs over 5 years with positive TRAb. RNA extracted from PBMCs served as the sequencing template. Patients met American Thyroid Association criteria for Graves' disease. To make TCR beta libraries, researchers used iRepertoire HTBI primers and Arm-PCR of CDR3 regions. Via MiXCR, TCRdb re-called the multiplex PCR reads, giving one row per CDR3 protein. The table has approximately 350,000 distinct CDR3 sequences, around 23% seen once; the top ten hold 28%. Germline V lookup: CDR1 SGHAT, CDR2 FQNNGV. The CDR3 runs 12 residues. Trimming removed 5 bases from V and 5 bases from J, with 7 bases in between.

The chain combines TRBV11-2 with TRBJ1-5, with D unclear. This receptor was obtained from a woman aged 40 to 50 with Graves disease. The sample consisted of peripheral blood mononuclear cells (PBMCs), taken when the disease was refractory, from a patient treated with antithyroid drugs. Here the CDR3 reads CASSPGHQPQHF. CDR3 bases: TGTGCCAGCAGCCCCGGACATCAGCCCCAGCATTTT.